The T cell receptor (beta chain) under discussion was sequenced for a study of T cell responses to AZD1222 COVID-19 vaccine. The study's findings and limits: Donors in the cohort were predominantly white British and more often female, and clonal diversity was possibly underestimated. Baseline testing showed seropositivity in only six AZD1222 recipients. Only after the peak T cell response were repertoires sampled.

The CDR3 spans 15 residues. V gave up 7 bases and J gave up 1 base; unmatched junction bases: 7. CDR1 is MNHEY and CDR2 is SVGAGI in the germline V gene. Data came from immunoSEQ multiplex PCR; TCRdb stores just in-frame clones and leaves some out. The repertoire has more than 50,000 clones, roughly 90% of them found once; the top ten carry 1.5% to 2.5%. The sample holds one count of this clone. Its cognate antigen is unknown. The TCR was taken from an adult in good health. Specimen: peripheral blood, collected on day 0 of AZD1222 vaccination. The chain links TRBV6-5 to TRBJ2-1; 7 nucleotides align to TRBD2. CDR3 in DNA: TGTGCCAGCAACGCCCGCGGGAGTTCCTACAATGAGCAGTTCTTC. Protein: CASNARGSSYNEQFF.